This T cell receptor beta chain was recovered during a study of cytomegalovirus exposure and HLA in healthy donors. Study conclusions and caveats: A prior analysis recorded that most TCR beta V segments were productive about 90% or about 30% of the time. The authors later found most CMV-associated TCR beta chains appeared HLA-restricted. Later analysis demonstrated an association between a missense DCLRE1C variant and TCR beta V- and J-gene trimming. A later look showed TCR association rates differing by HLA locus, highest for DRB1 and lowest for HLA-C.

The length of the CDR3 is 15 residues. Germline CDR1 and CDR2: KGHSH and LQKENI. Unmatched junction bases numbered 6, after V lost 2 bases and J lost 11 bases. A remark on this clone: The antigen is unknown.

Primers for the PCR totalled 60 Vbeta and 13 Jbeta. Profiling relied on immunoSEQ multiplex PCR, and the TCRdb table lists in-frame clones only, not all of them. This repertoire shows 150,000 or so clones, 75% to 80% found once; its top ten account for 6% to 7%. The source of this sequence is a man aged 40-49 years in good health and CMV-seropositive. The chain is built from TRBV18 and TRBJ1-6, with 10 positions matching TRBD1. Sequenced material: PBMCs. CDR3 region: CASSPETGGRTPLHF. The CDR3 DNA reads TGTGCCAGCTCACCAGAGACAGGGGGCCGGACACCCCTCCACTTT. Complete variable domain (other parts from reference TRBV18 and TRBJ1-6): NAGVMQNPRHLVRRRGQEARLRCSPMKGHSHVYWYRQLPEEGLKFMVYLQKENIIDESGMPKERFSAEFPKEGPSILRIQQVVRGDSAAYFCASSPETGGRTPLHFGNGTRLTVT.